This T cell receptor beta chain came from a study of identical twins. The study, taken as a whole, reports: Low generation probability was overrepresented in out-of-frame alpha sequences shared by twins. Models underestimated TCR alpha sharing (out-of-frame) in monozygotic twins. Part of the zero-insertion signal could reflect confounding by invariant MAIT and iNKT cells.

Unique molecular identifiers were present on the cDNA, which also gained a universal primer site by template switching. One entry per CDR3 protein, called by TCRdb with MiXCR from the 5' RACE reads. This table holds around 1.7 million distinct CDR3 sequences, around 29% found once. A remark on this clonotype: The antigen is unknown. One junction end does not reproduce the germline sequence, and a read error may be involved.

The source material was cord blood. The sequence was obtained from a newborn girl in good health.

Here the CDR3 reads CVSSGGDKLGYTF. Here the CDR3 DNA reads TGTGTCAGCAGTGGCGGGGACAAATTGGGGTACACCTTC. The genes are TRBV2 and TRBJ1-2; D may be TRBD1 (6 bases). CDR1 is SNHLY, CDR2 FYNNEI, per germline. CDR3 length: 13 amino acids.